The following is a TCR beta chain sequence with its context. Its matching antigen is unknown. This specimen comes from a study of brain T cells in children with intractable seizures. Study observations and caveats: Only CDR3 sequence similarity suggested viral specificity, without known HCMV serostatus. Clones missing pre-surgery may reflect undersampling of that blood sample.

Time point given: blood from clinic visit 5 months post-surgery; TSC patient then seizure free. Data came from immunoSEQ multiplex PCR; TCRdb stores just in-frame clones and leaves some out. The data show under 400,000 clones, 93% seen once. V lost 3 bases, J lost 5 bases, and 16 bases lay in between. The CDR3 spans 14 residues. The germline CDR1 and CDR2 sequences are GTSNPN and SVGIG (reference sequence). The genes are TRBV30 and TRBJ1-1; D perhaps matches TRBD1 (5 bases). The receptor comes from a boy in the first two years of life with tuberous sclerosis and intractable seizures. The material sequenced was peripheral blood, taken 4 to 5 months after surgery. CDR3 coding DNA: TGTGCCTGGAGGGACCCAGGGTCGGGGACTGAAGCTTTCTTT. It specifies CAWRDPGSGTEAFF.